Each of the 2 T cell receptor beta chains below was sequenced from the same sample in a study of T cell repertoires in cytomegalovirus infection (dated by TCRdb to between 2018 and 2020). These reads were obtained on an Illumina HiSeq 1500. TCRdb trimmed public reads at Q25 via fastp, called clones via MiXCR and kept in-frame beta chains. All rows with the same CDR3 protein become a single entry with the most common DNA and genes. The sample profile shows about 740,000 distinct CDR3 sequences; less than 40% of them were found once. Under 3% of the sample is held by the ten biggest clonotypes. Input material: PBMCs. The receptors stem from a human donor in good health (CMV status not recorded). Some clones in this sample may be carry-over from other donors' samples.

There are a few counts of this clonotype. This sequence joins TRBV7-9 and TRBJ1-2; tentative D call: TRBD1 (5 bases). Germline V gives CDR1 SEHNR, CDR2 FQNEAQ (reference sequence). Trimming cost V 5 bases and J 3 bases, with 10 bases left between them. The CDR3 runs 13 residues. Here the CDR3 reads CASSASQDYGYTF. CDR3 nucleotide sequence: TGTGCCAGCAGCGCGTCACAGGACTATGGCTACACCTTC.

The CDR3 sequence: CASSYSSRGPTEAFF. The CDR3 DNA sequence: TGTGCCAGCAGTTACTCGAGTCGGGGGCCCACTGAAGCTTTCTTT. The rearrangement joins TRBV6-2 or TRBV6-3 to TRBJ1-1; TRBD1 is a possible D gene (6 bases). The germline CDR1 and CDR2 sequences are MNHEY and SVGEGT. V lost 0 bases, J lost 4 bases, and 12 bases lay in between. This CDR3 region has 15 residues.